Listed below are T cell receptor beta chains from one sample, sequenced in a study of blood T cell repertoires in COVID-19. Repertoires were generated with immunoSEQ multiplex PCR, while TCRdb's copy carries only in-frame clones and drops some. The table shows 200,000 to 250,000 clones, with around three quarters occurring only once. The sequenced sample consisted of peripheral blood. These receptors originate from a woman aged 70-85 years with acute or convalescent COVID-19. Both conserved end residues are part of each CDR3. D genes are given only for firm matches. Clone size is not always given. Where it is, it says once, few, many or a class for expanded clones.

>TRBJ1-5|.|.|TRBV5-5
CASSAQALAQPQHF
TGTGCCAGCAGCGCCCAGGCCTTGGCTCAGCCCCAGCATTTT
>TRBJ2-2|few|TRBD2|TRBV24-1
CATSDLRAGAYTGELFF
TGTGCCACCAGTGATTTGCGGGCGGGAGCCTACACCGGGGAGCTGTTTTTT
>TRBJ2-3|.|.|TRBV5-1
CASSLEGGAGDTQYF
TGCGCCAGCAGCTTGGAAGGCGGGGCTGGAGATACGCAGTATTTT
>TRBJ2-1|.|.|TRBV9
CASSVYGRVSYNEQFF
TGTGCCAGCAGCGTATACGGGAGAGTATCCTACAATGAGCAGTTCTTC
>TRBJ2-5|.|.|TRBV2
CASSLLETQYF
TGTGCCAGCAGTTTACTCGAGACCCAGTACTTC
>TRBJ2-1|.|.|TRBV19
CASARGSSYNEQFF
TGTGCCAGTGCCAGGGGCTCCTCCTACAATGAGCAGTTCTTC
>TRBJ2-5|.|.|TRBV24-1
CATSERRGAGAETQYF
TGTGCCACCAGTGAACGGCGAGGGGCAGGGGCAGAGACCCAGTACTTC
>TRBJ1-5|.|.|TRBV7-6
CASSLGPFQGRVVGPQHF
TGTGCCAGCAGCTTAGGGCCGTTTCAGGGGAGGGTTGTAGGGCCCCAGCATTTT
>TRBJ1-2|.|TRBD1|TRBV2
CASSGGYGYTF
TGTGCCAGCTCAGGGGGTTATGGCTACACCTTC
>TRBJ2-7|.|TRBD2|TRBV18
CASSPPGTSGRYEQYF
TGTGCCAGCTCACCCCCCGGGACTAGCGGGCGCTACGAGCAGTACTTC
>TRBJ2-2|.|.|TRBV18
CASSPPSGTGELFF
TGTGCCAGCTCACCACCCAGTGGTACCGGGGAGCTGTTTTTT
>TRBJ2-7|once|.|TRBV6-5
CASSPQQGSEQYF
TGTGCCAGCAGTCCCCAACAGGGTAGTGAGCAGTACTTC
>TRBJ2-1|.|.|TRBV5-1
CASSLGAVSYNEQFF
TGCGCCAGCAGCCTTGGAGCGGTTTCCTACAATGAGCAGTTCTTC
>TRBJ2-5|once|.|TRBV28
CASSPPKANQETQYF
TGTGCCAGCAGTCCCCCTAAAGCTAACCAAGAGACCCAGTACTTC
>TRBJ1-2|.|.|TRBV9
CASSYEGEGGYTF
TGTGCCAGCAGCTACGAGGGAGAAGGGGGCTACACCTTC
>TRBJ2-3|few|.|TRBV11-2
CASRVWTSTDTQYF
TGTGCCAGCAGGGTGTGGACTAGCACAGATACGCAGTATTTT
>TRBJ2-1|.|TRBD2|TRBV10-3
CAISEPAGPYNEQFF
TGTGCCATCAGTGAGCCAGCGGGACCCTACAATGAGCAGTTCTTC
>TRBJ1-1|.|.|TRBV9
CASSVDQGSTEAFF
TGTGCCAGCAGCGTAGATCAGGGTAGCACTGAAGCTTTCTTT
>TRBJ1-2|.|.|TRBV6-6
CASSIFGEDGYTF
TGTGCCAGCAGTATCTTCGGAGAGGATGGCTACACCTTC
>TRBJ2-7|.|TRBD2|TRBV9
CASSVGGGNSYEQYF
TGTGCCAGCAGCGTAGGGGGGGGAAACTCCTACGAGCAGTACTTC
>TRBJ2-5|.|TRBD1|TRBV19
CASKVRTGEIGRQETQYF
TGTGCCAGTAAGGTACGGACAGGGGAGATTGGAAGGCAAGAGACCCAGTACTTC
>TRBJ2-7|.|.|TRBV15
CATSRGGPYEQYF
TGTGCCACCAGCAGAGGTGGCCCCTACGAGCAGTACTTC
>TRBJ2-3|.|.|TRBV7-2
CASSPEATGGTDTQYF
TGTGCCAGCAGCCCAGAGGCGACGGGTGGTACAGATACGCAGTATTTT
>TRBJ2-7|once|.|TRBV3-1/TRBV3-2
CASSQPFGGFYEQYF
TGTGCCAGCAGCCAACCTTTTGGGGGCTTCTACGAGCAGTACTTC
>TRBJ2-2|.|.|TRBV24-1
CATNSGNTGELFF
TGTGCCACAAATAGCGGGAACACCGGGGAGCTGTTTTTT
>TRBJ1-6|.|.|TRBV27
CASSFEGQSPLHF
TGTGCCAGCAGTTTCGAGGGCCAATCACCCCTCCACTTT
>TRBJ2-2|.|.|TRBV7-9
CASSPGTNTGELFF
TGTGCCAGCAGCCCGGGAACGAACACCGGGGAGCTGTTTTTT
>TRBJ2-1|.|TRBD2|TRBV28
CASSLTTSGSVDEQFF
TGTGCCAGCAGTTTAACGACTAGCGGGAGCGTAGATGAGCAGTTCTTC
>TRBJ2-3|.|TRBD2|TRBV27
CASGGLAGASADTQYF
TGTGCCAGCGGGGGACTAGCCGGGGCGTCCGCAGATACGCAGTATTTT
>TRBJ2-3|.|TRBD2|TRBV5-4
CASSLASGGDTQYF
TGTGCCAGCAGCTTGGCTAGCGGGGGAGATACGCAGTATTTT
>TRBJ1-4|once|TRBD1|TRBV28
CASSLDRGSGWKLFF
TGTGCCAGCAGTTTAGACAGGGGATCGGGTTGGAAACTGTTTTTT
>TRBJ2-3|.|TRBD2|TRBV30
CAWSVWSSGRVADTQYF
TGTGCCTGGAGTGTATGGTCAAGCGGGAGAGTCGCAGATACGCAGTATTTT
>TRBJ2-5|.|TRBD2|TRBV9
CASTRTSGSGETQYF
TGTGCCAGCACGCGGACTAGCGGGAGTGGAGAGACCCAGTACTTC
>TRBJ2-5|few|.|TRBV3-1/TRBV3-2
CASSPMRVGRETQYF
TGTGCCAGCAGCCCAATGAGGGTAGGGAGGGAGACCCAGTACTTC
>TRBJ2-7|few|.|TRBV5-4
CASSFQGTNEQYF
TGTGCCAGCAGCTTTCAGGGGACCAACGAGCAGTACTTC
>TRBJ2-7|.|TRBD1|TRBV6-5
CASRRQGSSHEQYF
TGTGCCAGCAGGAGACAGGGGAGTTCGCACGAGCAGTACTTC
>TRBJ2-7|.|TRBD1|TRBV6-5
CASRDRLVSYEQYF
TGTGCCAGCAGGGACAGGCTTGTCTCCTACGAGCAGTACTTC
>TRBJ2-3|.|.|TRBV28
CASSSTSLGTDTQYF
TGTGCCAGCAGTTCCACTAGCCTAGGGACAGATACGCAGTATTTT
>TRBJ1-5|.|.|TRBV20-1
CSASISSSNQPQHF
TGCAGTGCTAGTATCAGTTCTAGCAATCAGCCCCAGCATTTT
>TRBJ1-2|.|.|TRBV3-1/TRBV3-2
CASSQVAVSYGYTF
TGTGCCAGCAGCCAAGTAGCGGTCTCCTATGGCTACACCTTC
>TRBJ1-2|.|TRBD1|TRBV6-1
CASSEQGAYGYGYTF
TGTGCCAGCAGTGAACAGGGGGCTTATGGCTATGGCTACACCTTC
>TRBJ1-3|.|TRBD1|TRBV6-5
CASSRDRSSGNTIYF
TGTGCCAGCAGCCGGGACAGGAGCTCTGGAAACACCATATATTTT
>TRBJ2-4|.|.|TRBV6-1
CASSEFLAKNIQYF
TGTGCCAGCAGTGAATTTCTAGCCAAAAACATTCAGTACTTC
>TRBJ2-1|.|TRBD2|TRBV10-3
CAISATRTSGRVDDEQFF
TGTGCCATCAGTGCAACTAGGACTAGCGGGAGGGTTGACGATGAGCAGTTCTTC
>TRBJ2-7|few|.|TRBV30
CAWSVYRGVYEQYF
TGTGCCTGGAGTGTTTATCGCGGCGTCTACGAGCAGTACTTC
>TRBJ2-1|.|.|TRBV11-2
CASSLEAQLPLQFF
TGTGCCAGCAGCTTAGAGGCGCAACTACCGCTGCAGTTCTTC
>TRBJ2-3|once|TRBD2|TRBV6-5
CAGGGREDTDTQYF
TGTGCCGGGGGAGGGCGGGAGGACACAGATACGCAGTATTTT
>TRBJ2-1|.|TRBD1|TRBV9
CASTPDLDRGANEQFF
TGTGCCAGCACCCCCGACTTGGACAGGGGCGCCAATGAGCAGTTCTTC
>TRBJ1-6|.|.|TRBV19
CASGDNSPLHF
TGTGCCAGCGGGGATAATTCACCCCTCCACTTT
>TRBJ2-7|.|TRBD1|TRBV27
CASRPLDRGLYEQYF
TGTGCCAGCAGACCCTTGGACAGGGGATTATACGAGCAGTACTTC
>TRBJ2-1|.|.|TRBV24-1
CATSALADEQFF
TGTGCCACCAGTGCCCTAGCTGATGAGCAGTTCTTC
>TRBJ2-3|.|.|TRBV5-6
CASSPDVRWKTDTQYF
TGTGCCAGCAGCCCCGACGTCAGGTGGAAAACAGATACGCAGTATTTT
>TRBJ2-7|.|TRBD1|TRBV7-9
CASSSTGGGRRAEQYF
TGTGCCAGCAGCTCCACAGGGGGTGGACGTCGGGCCGAGCAGTACTTC
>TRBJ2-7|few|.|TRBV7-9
CASSLRGQTYEQYF
TGTGCCAGCAGCTTAAGAGGACAAACCTACGAGCAGTACTTC
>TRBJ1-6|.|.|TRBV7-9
CASSLEDSRAGSPLHF
TGTGCCAGCAGCTTAGAGGACAGTCGAGCAGGTTCACCCCTCCACTTT
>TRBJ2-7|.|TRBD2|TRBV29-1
CSVATGGYYEQYF
TGCAGCGTTGCTACGGGGGGGTACTACGAGCAGTACTTC